The 20 T cell receptor beta chains below were found in one sample sequenced in a study of high-grade serous ovarian cancer treatment subgroups. Tumor samples were taken before definitive surgery or chemotherapy. Data came from immunoSEQ multiplex PCR; TCRdb stores just in-frame clones and leaves some out. The profile shows about 11,000 clones, roughly 80% of them singletons. Sequenced material: tumor tissue. Source of these receptors: a human donor with high-grade serous ovarian cancer.

The genes are TRBV27 and TRBJ2-5, with a possible D match to TRBD1 (6 bases). Germline loops: CDR1 MNHEY, CDR2 SMNVEV (reference sequence). Trimming shortened V by 2 bases and J by 5 bases, and 15 bases separated the two germline ends. The CDR3 is made up of 15 amino acids. The CDR3 DNA is TGTGCCAGCAGTTTAAACTCACACAGGGCTGAGACCCAGTACTTC. Its protein is CASSLNSHRAETQYF.

V usage is TRBV7-2 and J usage is TRBJ2-1; possibly TRBD2 for D (6 bases). Trimming removed 1 base from V and 10 bases from J, with 17 bases in between. CDR3 length: 15 amino acids. Per germline, CDR1 SGHTA and CDR2 FQGNSA. The CDR3 DNA reads TGTGCCAGCAGCTTAGACGGAGGGAGCCCCAACGAGCAGTTCTTC. Protein: CASSLDGGSPNEQFF.

The CDR3 DNA reads as TGTGCCAGCAGCCCCGGGTCCTACTATTCTCTAGCCAAAAACATTCAGTACTTC. Translated: CASSPGSYYSLAKNIQYF. This chain links TRBV7-9 with TRBJ2-4; D remains ambiguous. The CDR3 sequence is 18 residues long. With 5 bases removed from V and 0 bases from J, the gap between germline ends came to 20 bases. Germline-derived CDR1 and CDR2 are SEHNR and FQNEAQ (reference sequence).

This chain uses TRBV27 with TRBJ2-7; 8 nucleotides line up with TRBD2. The germline CDR1 and CDR2 sequences are MNHEY and SMNVEV (reference sequence). This CDR3 spans 15 amino acids. With 5 bases clipped from V and 6 bases from J, the junction kept 12 bases outside the gene matches. The DNA of the CDR3 is TGTGCCAGCAGTCAAGGACTAGCTCTACCCACCGAGCAGTACTTC. Translating it yields CASSQGLALPTEQYF.

CDR3 DNA sequence: TGCAGCGTTGCGACTAGCGGGAGCTCAGATACGCAGTATTTT. Residues: CSVATSGSSDTQYF. V and J are TRBV29-1 and TRBJ2-3; the match to TRBD2 covers 12 bases. The CDR3 spans 14 residues. Germline V CDR1 and CDR2: SQVTM, ANQGSEA. J gave up 4 bases and V 4 bases, and 3 bases lay outside the gene matches.

The chain carries TRBV30 and TRBJ1-3; weak D call: TRBD1 (5 bases). V was shortened by 7 bases and J by 3 bases, with 13 bases between the two germline ends. Germline assignment: CDR1 GTSNPN and CDR2 SVGIG (reference sequence). This CDR3 has 13 residues. CDR3 DNA sequence: TGTGCCTCCACAGGAGCCTATGGAAACACCATATATTTT. Its protein product is CASTGAYGNTIYF.

This rearrangement joins TRBV28 to TRBJ2-3; D perhaps matches TRBD2 (5 bases). Per the germline V gene, CDR1 is MDHEN and CDR2 is SYDVKM. This CDR3 spans 15 amino acids. Trimming removed 3 bases from V and 4 bases from J, with 14 bases in between. CDR3 protein: CASSLAGSLADTQYF. The CDR3 nucleotides read TGTGCCAGCAGTTTGGCGGGTAGTTTGGCAGATACGCAGTATTTT.

The chain recombines TRBV30 with TRBJ2-2; either TRBD1 or TRBD2 may supply D (6 bases each). The CDR3 consists of 13 residues. Germline CDR1 GTSNPN, CDR2 SVGIG (reference sequence). Trimming cost V 4 bases and J 5 bases, with 11 bases left between them. The CDR3 is CAWKGGSTGELFF. The CDR3 DNA reads TGTGCCTGGAAGGGGGGCTCAACCGGGGAGCTGTTTTTT.

The chain links TRBV5-1 to TRBJ2-1; 11 bases agree with TRBD2. The junction had 7 bases not matched to a gene; V was cut back by 3 bases and J by 8 bases. This CDR3 is built from 15 residues. The germline V gene has CDR1 SGHRS and CDR2 YFSETQ. This chain's CDR3 is CASSSYSGRADEQFF. The DNA for the CDR3 is TGCGCCAGCAGCTCCTATAGCGGGAGGGCTGATGAGCAGTTCTTC. The whole variable domain, filled in from reference TRBV5-1 and TRBJ2-1, reads KAGVTQTPRYLIKTRGQQVTLSCSPISGHRSVSWYQQTPGQGLQFLFEYFSETQRNKGNFPGRFSGRQFSNSRSEMNVSTLELGDSALYLCASSSYSGRADEQFFGPGTRLTVL.

The rearrangement uses TRBV7-6 and TRBJ2-1, with D perhaps matching TRBD2 (6 bases). CDR1 and CDR2 from the germline V gene are SGHVS and FNYEAQ. Trimming cost V 2 bases and J 9 bases, with 14 bases left between them. The CDR3 contains 14 residues. The CDR3 nucleotides are TGTGCCAGCAGCTTACCGAGCGGGCGGAGTGAGCAGTTCTTC. Translating it yields CASSLPSGRSEQFF.

The chain is built from TRBV11-2 and TRBJ2-3, with TRBD2 matching over 7 bases. J lost 2 bases, V lost 4 bases, and 9 bases had no gene match. The CDR3 is 16 residues long. Looked up from germline, CDR1 is SGHAT and CDR2 is FQNNGV. The CDR3, as DNA: TGTGCCAGCAGCTCACAGACCGGGGGGTACACAGATACGCAGTATTTT. Protein: CASSSQTGGYTDTQYF.

V usage is TRBV27 and J usage is TRBJ2-7; the D gene is possibly TRBD1 (5 bases). The CDR3 is 14 amino acids. Germline assignment: CDR1 MNHEY and CDR2 SMNVEV (reference sequence). V was pared by 5 bases and J by 3 bases, with 14 bases between. The DNA of the CDR3 is TGTGCCAGCAGTCACCATATGGGGCTCTACGAGCAGTACTTC. This codes for CASSHHMGLYEQYF.

The rearrangement uses TRBV4-2 and TRBJ1-2; possible D gene TRBD1, 6 bases. Trimming left V 0 bases short and J 4 bases short, with 15 bases between. The CDR3 runs to 16 residues. Germline CDR1 reads LGHNA; CDR2 reads YNFKEQ. The CDR3 nucleotides are TGTGCCAGCAGCCAAGAAGTAAGGGGGTCGCTCTATGGCTACACCTTC. Translation: CASSQEVRGSLYGYTF.

The V call is TRBV6-4, the J call TRBJ2-1, with D maybe TRBD2 (5 bases). Germline V gene sequence: CDR1 MRHNA, CDR2 SNTAGT. The V end was cut by 4 bases, the J end by 9 bases, with 16 bases between. The CDR3 length is 14 residues. The CDR3 DNA reads TGTGCCAGCAGTGCATACGTACTAGGTGGTGAGCAGTTCTTC. It yields the protein CASSAYVLGGEQFF.

V gene TRBV4-1 combines with J gene TRBJ1-5; unclear D gene. V lost 1 base and J lost 9, with 13 bases in between. From germline, CDR1 is MGHRA and CDR2 YSYEKL. The CDR3 has 14 amino acids. Here the CDR3 DNA reads TGCGCCAGCAGCCAAGTGCTAGATGCGGGGCCCCAGCATTTT. As protein: CASSQVLDAGPQHF.

About this clone: The sample has other DNA sequences that encode this CDR3 too. The rearrangement links TRBV5-6 to TRBJ2-3, with TRBD2 as a possible D gene (6 bases). Germline V gives CDR1 SGHDT, CDR2 YYEEEE. V lost 0 bases and J 2 bases, leaving 16 bases between the germline ends. The CDR3 is 17 residues long. CDR3 residues: CASSLVLWRGNTDTQYF. The CDR3, as DNA: TGTGCCAGCAGCTTGGTGCTATGGCGGGGAAACACAGATACGCAGTATTTT.

This clone is a singleton in its sample. The chain couples TRBV5-4 to TRBJ1-2, with no clear D. The CDR3 is 15 residues long. Germline V gene lookup returns CDR1 SGHNT and CDR2 YYREEE (reference sequence). Between the trimmed V and J ends, which lost 3 bases and 4 bases, there was a span of 16 bases. CDR3 coding DNA: TGTGCCAGCAGCTCGACTGAGGCCTTTACCTATGGCTACACCTTC. This sequence encodes CASSSTEAFTYGYTF.

The chain combines TRBV7-2 with TRBJ2-3; D perhaps matches TRBD2 (7 bases). The V end was cut by 1 base, the J end by 3 bases, with 14 bases between. Germline CDR1 and CDR2: SGHTA and FQGNSA. The CDR3 extends over 16 amino acids. CDR3 sequence reads: CASSLEGGGETDTQYF. DNA for the CDR3: TGTGCCAGCAGCTTAGAGGGGGGAGGGGAGACAGATACGCAGTATTTT.

The V and J genes are TRBV11-1 and TRBJ2-4; D perhaps matches TRBD1 (6 bases). The CDR3 has 14 amino acids. V lost 2 bases to trimming and J lost 5 bases, with 10 bases between them. Germline CDR1 SGHAT, CDR2 FQDESV (reference sequence). CDR3 loop: CASSLSTGQNIQYF. The CDR3 DNA reads as TGTGCCAGCAGCTTAAGCACAGGGCAAAACATTCAGTACTTC.

For the CDR3, the DNA is TGTGCCAGCATTGCGGGGAGGGCGAGTAATGAGCAGTTCTTC. The encoded protein is CASIAGRASNEQFF. The chain recombines TRBV2 with TRBJ2-1, with TRBD2 matching over 7 bases. CDR1 is SNHLY, CDR2 FYNNEI, per germline. J was trimmed by 7 bases and V by 7 bases; bases with no gene match: 10. CDR3 length equals 14 residues.